Below, 13 T cell receptor beta chains from the same sample are listed, as sequenced in a study of T-cell reconstitution after alpha-beta-depleted transplantation in children. The TCRbeta library was prepared with unique molecular identifiers. MiXCR, applied by TCRdb to the PCR reads, yields one record per CDR3 protein. This sample has 500,000 or so distinct CDR3 sequences; about an eighth occur once, and the top ten carry around 15%. Sequenced here: PBMCs, mostly from graft donor cells, sampled 180 days after TCRalphabeta/CD19-depleted stem cell transplant. These receptors all stem from a female patient aged 2 to 10 who had a stem cell transplant for aplastic anemia, so the T cells may come from the graft donor.

V usage is TRBV20-1 and J usage is TRBJ1-4; D may be TRBD1 (5 bases). The CDR3 covers 16 residues. Germline CDR1 reads DFQATT; CDR2 reads SNEGSKA (reference sequence). Trimming removed 0 bases at V and 8 bases at J, with 19 bases between. CDR3 region: CSARDLRGEEREKLFF. DNA of the CDR3: TGCAGTGCTAGAGATTTAAGGGGCGAGGAGAGAGAAAAACTGTTTTTT.

There are a few counts of this clonotype. The V and J genes are TRBV28 and TRBJ1-5, with D unclear. The CDR3 is 15 residues long. V was trimmed by 3 bases and J by 0 bases, leaving 9 bases between them. Germline lookup yields CDR1 MDHEN and CDR2 SYDVKM. CDR3 DNA: TGTGCCAGCAGTTTCAGTGGGGATAGCAATCAGCCCCAGCATTTT. This encodes CASSFSGDSNQPQHF.

CDR3: CSARNTYEQYV. The CDR3 nucleotides are TGCAGTGCTAGAAACACCTACGAGCAGTACGTC. The genes are TRBV20-1 and TRBJ2-7, with D hard to call. CDR1 is DFQATT, CDR2 SNEGSKA, per germline (reference sequence). CDR3 size: 11 residues. Trimming shortened V by 2 bases and J by 2 bases, and 4 bases separated the two germline ends.

The chain uses TRBV5-1 and TRBJ2-7, with TRBD1 as a possible D gene (6 bases). The CDR3 contains 14 residues. The germline gives CDR1 SGHRS, CDR2 YFSETQ. V was cut by 3 bases and J by 3 bases, with 13 bases left in between. CDR3 nucleotides: TGCGCCAGCAGCTCACCGGGACAAAACTACGAGCAGTACTTC. Amino acids: CASSSPGQNYEQYF.

J is TRBJ2-1 and V is TRBV20-1; D remains unclear. The germline V gene has CDR1 DFQATT and CDR2 SNEGSKA (reference sequence). The V and J ends lost 7 bases and 9 bases respectively, with 13 bases between them. CDR3 length: 11 residues. In nucleotides, the CDR3 is TGCAGTGGTAGGAAGATAACTGAGCAGTTCTTC. Protein sequence: CSGRKITEQFF.

This clonotype showed up many times. The J gene is TRBJ2-7, the V gene TRBV15, with 10 bases that match TRBD2. The germline gives CDR1 LNHNV, CDR2 YYDKDF (reference sequence). This CDR3 spans 17 amino acids. V lost 5 bases, J lost 0 bases, and 10 bases stayed unmatched. For the CDR3, the DNA is TGTGCCACCAGCCCCGGCAGTTCTAGCGGGAGCTCCTACGAGCAGTACTTC. Encoded protein: CATSPGSSSGSSYEQYF.

This clonotype was recorded many times. The rearrangement joins TRBV5-1 to TRBJ2-1; no clear D gene. With 0 bases removed from V and 0 bases from J, the gap between germline ends came to 4 bases. Germline V gene data show CDR1 as SGHRS and CDR2 as YFSETQ. CDR3 length equals 14 residues. The CDR3 nucleotides read TGCGCCAGCAGCTTGGGGCGCTCCTACAATGAGCAGTTCTTC. Translating it yields CASSLGRSYNEQFF.

This clonotype came up a few times. This rearrangement joins TRBV6-1 to TRBJ2-1; the D is unclear. In germline, CDR1 is MNHNS, CDR2 SASEGT. V was pared by 5 bases and J by 4 bases, with 15 bases between. This CDR3 region has 15 residues. The CDR3 sequence: CASSHNFARYNEQFF. In DNA, the CDR3 is TGTGCCAGCAGTCATAACTTCGCCCGGTACAATGAGCAGTTCTTC.

A few counts support this clonotype. This chain connects TRBV24-1 to TRBJ2-3; D is uncertain. Trimming cost V 2 bases and J 0 bases, with 17 bases left between them. Germline CDR1 KGHDR, CDR2 SFDVKD. This CDR3 has 18 amino acids. The CDR3 DNA is TGTGCCACCAGTGATTCCCTTTTTTCGGCACCAAGCACAGATACGCAGTATTTT. It yields the protein CATSDSLFSAPSTDTQYF.

The chain has TRBV10-3 and TRBJ1-2, with TRBD1 as a possible D gene (6 bases). V lost 4 bases, J lost 6 bases, and 24 bases lay in between. This CDR3 is built from 17 residues. Per the germline V gene, CDR1 is ENHRY and CDR2 is SYGVKD. CDR3 sequence (DNA): TGTGCCATCAGTGGGGTCCTACAGGGAACCATGGGGAATGGCTACACCTTC. It yields the protein CAISGVLQGTMGNGYTF.

The chain has TRBV7-9 and TRBJ1-3; 10 bases map to TRBD1. The CDR3 covers 18 residues. V trimming: 3 bases; J trimming: 0 bases; junction bases outside the gene matches: 8. Germline loops: CDR1 SEHNR, CDR2 FQNEAQ (reference sequence). Here the CDR3 reads CASSFLPGQGSSGNTIYF. The CDR3 nucleotides are TGTGCCAGCAGCTTCTTACCGGGACAGGGGAGCTCTGGAAACACCATATATTTT. Supplemented by reference TRBV7-9 and TRBJ1-3, the full variable domain reads DTGVSQNPRHKITKRGQNVTFRCDPISEHNRLYWYRQTLGQGPEFLTYFQNEAQLEKSRLLSDRFSAERPKGSFSTLEIQRTEQGDSAMYLCASSFLPGQGSSGNTIYFGEGSWLTVV.

The rearrangement uses TRBV29-1 and TRBJ1-2, with a tentative D call TRBD1 (5 bases). Looked up from germline, CDR1 is SQVTM and CDR2 is ANQGSEA. Trimming removed 3 bases at V and 4 bases at J, with 12 bases between. The length of the CDR3 is 13 residues. CDR3 in amino acids: CSVDSDRLYGYTF. The CDR3 DNA sequence: TGCAGCGTTGATTCTGACAGACTCTATGGCTACACCTTC.

This clonotype has only a few counts. The chain couples TRBV6-1 to TRBJ2-2; 9 positions match TRBD1. Per the germline V gene, CDR1 is MNHNS and CDR2 is SASEGT. The trim removed 8 bases at V and 5 bases at J, leaving 27 bases unmatched. The CDR3 runs 21 residues. This chain's CDR3 is CASGATGTGPSEHQGTGELFF. CDR3 DNA: TGTGCCAGCGGTGCCACCGGGACAGGGCCTAGCGAGCACCAAGGGACCGGGGAGCTGTTTTTT.